A single sample is the source of the 9 T cell receptor beta chains below, sequenced in a study of post-analysis software for immune sequencing data. General study points: Compared with controls, patients had more of five TRBV segments, including TRBV5-6, TRBV5-1 and TRBV20-1.

Antigens for these TCRs are unknown. Unique molecular identifiers featured in each of the TCR beta cDNA libraries. MiXCR, run by TCRdb on the PCR reads, gives a single entry per CDR3 protein. The table has roughly 180,000 distinct CDR3 sequences, roughly 30% seen once. The source material was blood. The receptors shown here come from a girl under 18 with multiple sclerosis.

This clonotype was counted only a few times. The CDR3 region has the DNA TGTGCCAGCAGCTCCTGGACTAGCGGGACGCCCTACGAGCAGTACTTC. This encodes CASSSWTSGTPYEQYF. The J gene is TRBJ2-7, the V gene TRBV7-2; TRBD2 agrees at 12 bases. Trimming took 4 bases from V and 2 from J; bases not matched to a gene: 6. Germline CDR1 and CDR2: SGHTA and FQGNSA. The CDR3 contains 16 residues.

The V call is TRBV6-5, the J call TRBJ1-2, with TRBD1 as a possible D gene (5 bases). The CDR3 loop spans 15 amino acids. The V end lost 5 bases, the J end lost 8 bases, and 21 bases lay between the germline ends. Germline V gives CDR1 MNHEY, CDR2 SVGAGI. The CDR3 protein is CASSPGGTLSQGYTF. CDR3 in DNA: TGTGCCAGCAGTCCCGGGGGGACCCTTTCCCAAGGCTACACCTTC.

This clonotype turned up a few times. The rearrangement uses TRBV7-9 and TRBJ2-7, with 14 bases matching TRBD2. Looked up from germline, CDR1 is SEHNR and CDR2 is FQNEAQ (reference sequence). V shed 4 bases and J 5 bases; nucleotides not matched to a gene: 10. This CDR3 contains 17 residues. CDR3 residues: CASSSGTSGSGKDEQYF. DNA for the CDR3: TGTGCCAGCAGCTCCGGGACTAGCGGGAGTGGTAAGGACGAGCAGTACTTC.

This clonotype showed up many times. The V gene is TRBV5-1, the J gene TRBJ2-5; unclear D gene. Trimming cost V 2 bases and J 5 bases, with 10 bases left between them. The CDR3 spans 13 residues. The germline gives CDR1 SGHRS, CDR2 YFSETQ. The CDR3 loop reads CASSFGREETQYF. CDR3 bases: TGCGCCAGCAGCTTTGGGCGAGAGGAGACCCAGTACTTC.

This clonotype turned up a few times. The gene calls are TRBV7-3 and TRBJ1-2, with D hard to call. CDR3 length: 15 residues. V dropped 5 bases and J dropped 0 bases, with 13 bases sitting between them. Germline CDR1 reads SGHTA; CDR2 reads FQGTGA. CDR3 in DNA: TGTGCCAGCAGCCCGACCGGTTTAGCTAACTATGGCTACACCTTC. It is translated as CASSPTGLANYGYTF.

The CDR3 spells CSVGGDYEQYF. For the CDR3, the DNA is TGCAGCGTTGGAGGCGACTACGAGCAGTACTTC. The chain joins TRBV29-1 to TRBJ2-7; D gene unclear. The germline gives CDR1 SQVTM, CDR2 ANQGSEA. The V and J ends lost 4 bases and 3 bases respectively, with 7 bases between them. The CDR3 extends over 11 amino acids.

In its sample, this clonotype was seen a few times. The CDR3 DNA sequence: TGTGCCAGCAGTTTCGAGGGACAGGGGGTAGTCGGCTACACCTTC. Translation: CASSFEGQGVVGYTF. The chain combines TRBV12-3 or TRBV12-4 with TRBJ1-2, with TRBD1 matching over 11 bases. The CDR3 spans 15 residues. V was clipped by 3 bases and J by 8 bases; unmatched bases: 8.

V gene TRBV12-3 or TRBV12-4 combines with J gene TRBJ2-2; the D gene is possibly TRBD2 (5 bases). Trimming left V 10 bases short and J 2 bases short, with 11 bases between. The CDR3 spans 13 residues. The chain's CDR3 is CATWRSNTGELFF. The CDR3 nucleotides are TGTGCCACCTGGAGGTCAAACACCGGGGAGCTGTTTTTT.

Many counts were recorded for this clonotype. The genes are TRBV10-3 and TRBJ2-1; TRBD2 matches 7 bases. This CDR3 region has 16 residues. V lost 10 bases and J lost 6; bases outside the gene matches: 18. CDR1 is ENHRY, CDR2 SYGVKD, per germline. This CDR3 reads CATAGAGVSRGNEQFF. In DNA form, the CDR3 reads TGTGCCACCGCCGGGGCGGGAGTTTCGAGAGGCAATGAGCAGTTCTTC.